The 14 T cell receptor beta chains given below trace back to one sample, sequenced in a study of blood T cell repertoires in COVID-19. Here immunoSEQ multiplex PCR was the method, and the copy in TCRdb shows in-frame clones only, minus some. The sample records fewer than 500,000 clones, roughly 90% being singletons. The specimen was peripheral blood. These TCRs come from a man aged 18 to 29 with COVID-19, enrolled during active disease.

J is TRBJ1-6 and V is TRBV6-6, with 7 bases lining up with TRBD1. V was clipped by 5 bases and J by 5 bases; unmatched bases: 3. Germline CDR1 is MNHNY and CDR2 is SVGAGI (reference sequence). CDR3 length: 14 amino acids. CDR3: CASSRQGNNSPLHF. The CDR3 nucleotides read TGTGCCAGCAGTCGACAGGGAAATAATTCACCCCTCCACTTT.

The chain joins TRBV2 to TRBJ2-3; 7 nucleotides agree with TRBD1. J lost 4 bases, V lost 6 bases, and 13 bases had no gene match. The germline gives CDR1 SNHLY, CDR2 FYNNEI. CDR3 size: 16 residues. In DNA form, the CDR3 reads TGTGCCAGCAGGGCCGGACAGGAAAAGGGGGCAGATACGCAGTATTTT. The encoded protein is CASRAGQEKGADTQYF.

The rearrangement uses TRBV30 and TRBJ2-3; TRBD1 aligns across 7 bases. There are 14 residues in the CDR3. The germline V gene encodes CDR1 GTSNPN and CDR2 SVGIG (reference sequence). The J segment lost 4 bases and the V segment lost 4 bases, leaving 8 bases of the junction unmatched. The CDR3: CAWISAQGADTQYF. The DNA for the CDR3 is TGTGCCTGGATTTCTGCGCAGGGGGCAGATACGCAGTATTTT.

V is TRBV5-8 and J is TRBJ2-7; D perhaps matches TRBD2 (6 bases). Germline CDR1 is SGHTS and CDR2 is YDEGEE. This CDR3 is built from 14 residues. V gave up 4 bases and J gave up 1 base, with 12 bases separating them. The CDR3 protein is CASSPPRGSYEQYF. CDR3 DNA sequence: TGTGCCAGCAGCCCCCCGCGGGGTTCCTACGAGCAGTACTTC.

The V call is TRBV21-1, the J call TRBJ2-2; TRBD2 is taken as the D call from the table, unchecked against the DNA. TRBV21-1 represents a pseudogene. This CDR3 is 16 amino acids long. The CDR3 DNA is TGTGCCAGCGGGCCCTGGAGGGTTAGAGACACCGGGGAGCTGTTTTTT. This translates into CASGPWRVRDTGELFF.

CDR3 sequence: CASSLGELADTQYF. Here the CDR3 DNA reads TGTGCCAGCAGTTTAGGAGAGTTGGCAGATACGCAGTATTTT. The V call is TRBV27, the J call TRBJ2-3; D remains unclear. V was clipped by 2 bases and J by 4 bases, with 10 bases between them. Germline V gene lookup returns CDR1 MNHEY and CDR2 SMNVEV (reference sequence). The CDR3 runs 14 residues.

The chain couples TRBV7-3 to TRBJ2-2, with D unresolved. The length of the CDR3 is 15 residues. Trimming removed 2 bases from V and 0 bases from J, with 7 bases in between. CDR1 is SGHTA, CDR2 FQGTGA, per germline. The DNA of the CDR3 is TGTGCCAGCAGCTTAGAAGCGTCGAACACCGGGGAGCTGTTTTTT. Residues: CASSLEASNTGELFF.

The rearrangement uses TRBV7-8 and TRBJ2-1; tentative D call: TRBD1 (5 bases). The CDR3 covers 13 residues. Germline CDR1 and CDR2: SGHVS and FQNEAQ. V lost 0 bases to trimming and J lost 7 bases, with 7 bases between them. CDR3 residues: CASSLAHRNEQFF. DNA of the CDR3: TGTGCCAGCAGCTTAGCCCACAGGAATGAGCAGTTCTTC.

This clone occurred once. The chain combines TRBV9 with TRBJ2-1; TRBD2 is a possible D gene (6 bases). Trimming removed 6 bases from V and 4 bases from J, with 14 bases in between. The germline V gene encodes CDR1 SGDLS and CDR2 YYNGEE. The length of the CDR3 is 14 residues. The CDR3 DNA follows: TGTGCCAGCAAGCGGGCTGGCGAGTACAATGAGCAGTTCTTC. Its translation: CASKRAGEYNEQFF.

The chain is built from TRBV23-1 and TRBJ2-3, with TRBD1 identical over 7 bases. TRBV23-1 is an ORF for which the function is uncertain. V lost 1 base, J lost 4 bases, and 2 bases stayed unmatched. The CDR3 has 14 amino acids. CDR3: CASSQWDSADTQYF. For the CDR3, the DNA is TGCGCCAGCAGTCAATGGGACAGCGCAGATACGCAGTATTTT.

The chain is built from TRBV5-1 and TRBJ2-3, with 8 nucleotides matching TRBD2. Germline V gene data show CDR1 as SGHRS and CDR2 as YFSETQ. Trimming at V came to 3 bases and at J to 2 bases, leaving 5 bases not matched to a gene. The CDR3 has 15 residues. The CDR3 coding sequence is TGCGCCAGCAGCTGGACTAGCAGCTACACAGATACGCAGTATTTT. Protein product: CASSWTSSYTDTQYF.

This chain joins TRBV6-2 or TRBV6-3 and TRBJ2-3, with 9 bases matching TRBD2. The germline CDR1 and CDR2 sequences are MNHEY and SVGEGT. CDR3 length: 17 residues. With 0 bases clipped from V and 2 bases from J, the junction kept 6 bases outside the gene matches. The CDR3 loop reads CASSYSGASGITDTQYF. CDR3 in DNA: TGTGCCAGCAGTTACTCCGGGGCTAGCGGGATCACAGATACGCAGTATTTT.

The chain has TRBV2 and TRBJ1-4, with unresolved D. V was pared by 6 bases and J by 3 bases, with 8 bases between. The germline gives CDR1 SNHLY, CDR2 FYNNEI. This CDR3 region has 13 residues. In nucleotides, the CDR3 is TGTGCCAGCAGCCGGGAGGCTAATGAAAAACTGTTTTTT. As protein: CASSREANEKLFF.

CDR3 loop: CASSLEGAFEQYF. In nucleotides, the CDR3 is TGTGCCAGCAGCCTAGAGGGGGCGTTCGAGCAGTACTTC. The chain combines TRBV3-1 (or the pseudogene TRBV3-2) with TRBJ2-7, with 7 bases lining up with TRBD1. From germline, CDR1 is LGHDT and CDR2 YNNKEL (reference sequence). Trimming at V came to 4 bases and at J to 6 bases, leaving 6 bases not matched to a gene. The CDR3 runs 13 residues.